Following are 7 T cell receptor beta chains from one sample sequenced in a study of CD8+CD57+ T cells in acquired aplastic anemia. Genomic DNA templated the TCR beta VDJ and CDR3 profiling. One entry per CDR3 protein results from TCRdb running MiXCR on the reads. The sample has around 430,000 distinct CDR3 sequences, 25% to 40% seen once. Sequencing involved patients with CD8+CD57+ cell expansion previously shown by flow cytometry. Sequenced input: sorted CD4+, CD8+, or CD8+CD57+ T cells (not recorded which) from PBMCs. The origin of the receptors is a human donor with aplastic anemia.

This clonotype was detected ten times or more. The genes are TRBV7-2 and TRBJ2-1; perhaps TRBD1 as D (6 bases). CDR1 SGHTA and CDR2 FQGNSA come from the germline V gene. V lost 5 bases, J lost 9 bases, and 14 bases lay in between. The CDR3 covers 13 residues. CDR3 bases: TGTGCCAGCAGCGAACATTGGGGGCTTGAGCAGTTCTTC. Protein sequence: CASSEHWGLEQFF.

In this sample, this clonotype turned up many times. The V and J genes are TRBV19 and TRBJ2-4; TRBD1 aligns across 11 bases. Germline V CDR1 and CDR2: LNHDA, SQIVND (reference sequence). Germline trimming cut 7 bases from V and 8 bases from J; bases unmatched to any gene: 4. The CDR3 sequence is 13 residues long. The CDR3 nucleotides read TGTGCCAGTAACGGACAGGGGGCTTACATTCAGTACTTC. Translated: CASNGQGAYIQYF.

V and J are TRBV5-1 and TRBJ2-7; D remains ambiguous. The V end lost 5 bases, the J end lost 7 bases, and 16 bases lay between the germline ends. Germline CDR1 is SGHRS and CDR2 is YFSETQ. The CDR3 is made up of 13 amino acids. CDR3 nucleotide sequence: TGCGCCAGCAGGTCTTCGGAATCCGGTGAGCAGTACTTC. As protein: CASRSSESGEQYF. The variable domain in full, completed from reference TRBV5-1 and TRBJ2-7, reads KAGVTQTPRYLIKTRGQQVTLSCSPISGHRSVSWYQQTPGQGLQFLFEYFSETQRNKGNFPGRFSGRQFSNSRSEMNVSTLELGDSALYLCASRSSESGEQYFGPGTRLTVT.

This clonotype was observed a few times. At one end, the junction sequence differs from germline, possibly due to a read error. The gene calls are TRBV11-2 and TRBJ2-1; perhaps D is TRBD1 or TRBD2 (5 bases each). The CDR3 is 15 residues long. Germline CDR1 and CDR2: SGHAT and FQNNGV. CDR3 in DNA: TGTGCCAGCAGCTTAGGGATAGTCGTGCAGTCGGGGCTTGGCTTC. It specifies CASSLGIVVQSGLGF.

This chain links TRBV7-9 with TRBJ1-1; unclear D gene. The CDR3 contains 14 residues. Germline V lookup: CDR1 SEHNR, CDR2 FQNEAQ (reference sequence). Trimming removed 4 bases from V and 2 bases from J, with 11 bases in between. CDR3 residues: CASSSLDGNTEAFF. As DNA, the CDR3 is TGTGCCAGCAGCTCTCTAGACGGAAACACTGAAGCTTTCTTT.

This clonotype was picked up many times. The V and J genes are TRBV12-3 or TRBV12-4 and TRBJ2-5; D is possibly TRBD1 (6 bases). Trimming pared 6 bases from V and 8 bases from J, leaving 10 bases between. CDR3 length: 11 amino acids. The CDR3 DNA reads TGTGCCAGCAGGGTACAGGGTACCCAGTACTTC. It translates to CASRVQGTQYF.

On this clonotype itself: Relative to the germline gene, one junction end is altered; a read error may explain this. V and J are TRBV15 and TRBJ2-4; 7 bases agree with TRBD2. CDR1 and CDR2 (germline): LNHNV, YYDKDF (reference sequence). This CDR3 spans 17 amino acids. CDR3 sequence reads: CATSRDAGAARKNIQYF. The CDR3, as DNA: TGCGCCACCAGCAGAGATGCGGGAGCCGCCCGCAAAAACATTCAGTACTTC.